This T cell receptor beta chain was captured by sequencing in a study of T cell responses to AZD1222 COVID-19 vaccine. Study-wide findings and caveats: Regions 160-218 and 743-854 held dominance among vaccine-associated CD4 TCRs, which spanned spike. Baseline serology detected seropositivity in only 6 or 7 AZD1222 recipients.

A word on this clone: The antigen is unknown.

The CDR3 consists of 14 residues. Trimming shortened V by 5 bases and J by 3 bases, and 11 bases separated the two germline ends. Germline V gene sequence: CDR1 MDHEN, CDR2 SYDVKM. The protocol was immunoSEQ multiplex PCR, while the TCRdb copy is restricted to in-frame clones and leaves out a portion. The table includes about 270,000 clones, about 94% detected once. The chain is built from TRBV28 and TRBJ1-3; D not certain. The sample was peripheral blood, taken 28 days after the second AZD1222 dose. The sequence was obtained from an adult who received the AZD1222 COVID-19 vaccine. This CDR3 reads CASSVPGVGNTIYF. Written as DNA, the CDR3 is TGTGCCAGCAGTGTCCCCGGGGTTGGAAACACCATATATTTT.